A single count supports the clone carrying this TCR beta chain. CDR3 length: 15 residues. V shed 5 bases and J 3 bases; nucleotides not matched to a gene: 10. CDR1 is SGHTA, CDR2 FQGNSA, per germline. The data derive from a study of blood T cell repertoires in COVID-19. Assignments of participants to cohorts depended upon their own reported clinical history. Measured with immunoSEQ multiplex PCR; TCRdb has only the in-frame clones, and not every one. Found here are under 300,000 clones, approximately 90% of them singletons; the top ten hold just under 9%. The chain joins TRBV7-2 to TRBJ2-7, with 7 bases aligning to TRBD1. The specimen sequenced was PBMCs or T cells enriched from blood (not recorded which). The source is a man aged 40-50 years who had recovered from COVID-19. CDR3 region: CASSTSWDSLYEQYF. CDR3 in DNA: TGTGCCAGCAGCACCAGCTGGGACAGTCTCTACGAGCAGTACTTC.